This T cell receptor (beta chain) was identified during a study of regulatory T cells in long-lasting Graves disease. Overall study results and limits: The work looked only at peripheral blood and did not look at thyroid tissue. Sharing of public clonotypes was greater in persistent patients (about 2,700) than in new patients (roughly 880).

This clonotype occurred a few times. The antigen remains unidentified. Time point here: newly diagnosed GD, antithyroid drugs for less than 3 months. The TCR library was made from RNA that had been extracted from PBMCs in TRIzol. Trimming shortened V by 1 base and J by 7 bases, and 11 bases separated the two germline ends. The V gene's germline CDR1 is SGHRS and CDR2 YFSETQ. The CDR3 is made up of 14 amino acids. Library construction for TCR beta used iRepertoire HTBI primers and Arm-PCR of CDR3 regions. TCRdb used MiXCR to reprocess the multiplex PCR reads, holding one entry per CDR3 protein. In the table there are 450,000 to 600,000 distinct CDR3 sequences, approximately 13% of which are singletons. These data were likewise used in another study, on T cells in Graves' hyperthyroidism and ophthalmopathy.

This sequence originates from a man aged 25-45 years with Graves disease. The rearrangement links TRBV5-1 to TRBJ1-4; D remains ambiguous. The sequences come from peripheral blood mononuclear cells (PBMCs), collected at new diagnosis, from a patient treated with antithyroid drugs. Written as DNA, the CDR3 is TGCGCCAGCAGCTTGACGGCGGACGGTGAAAAACTGTTTTTT. Its translation: CASSLTADGEKLFF. Full variable domain (outside the CDR3, taken from reference TRBV5-1 and TRBJ1-4): KAGVTQTPRYLIKTRGQQVTLSCSPISGHRSVSWYQQTPGQGLQFLFEYFSETQRNKGNFPGRFSGRQFSNSRSEMNVSTLELGDSALYLCASSLTADGEKLFFGSGTQLSVL.